This T cell receptor (beta chain) was identified in a study of blood T cells in healthy people across ages. In this sample, this clonotype turned up a few times. Together with a sample-barcoded 5' primer, a J-beta primer mix was included in a second PCR lasting about 7 to 11 cycles. TCRdb reprocessed the 5' RACE reads via MiXCR and lists one record per CDR3 protein. This repertoire shows more than 1 million distinct CDR3 sequences, roughly 45% found once; its top ten account for 18%. Trimming removed 5 bases from V and 7 bases from J; junction bases left unmatched: 8. This CDR3 contains 15 residues. The receptor was derived from a woman aged 55-69 years in good health. Material: blood. V is TRBV12-3 or TRBV12-4 and J is TRBJ1-2, with 12 bases lining up with TRBD1. CDR3 DNA: TGTGCCAGCAGTCTGTGGGACAGGGGGCGAGGTGGCTACACCTTC. Its translation is CASSLWDRGRGGYTF.